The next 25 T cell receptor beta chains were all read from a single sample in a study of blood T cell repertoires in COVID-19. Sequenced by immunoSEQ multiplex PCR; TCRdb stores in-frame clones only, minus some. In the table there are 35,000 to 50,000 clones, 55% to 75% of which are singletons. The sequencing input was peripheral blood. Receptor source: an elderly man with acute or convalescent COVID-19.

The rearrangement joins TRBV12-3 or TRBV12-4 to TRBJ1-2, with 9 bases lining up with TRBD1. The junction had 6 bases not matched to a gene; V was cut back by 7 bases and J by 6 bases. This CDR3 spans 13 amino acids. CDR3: CASTRDRAHGYTF. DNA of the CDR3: TGTGCCAGCACCCGGGACAGGGCCCATGGCTACACCTTC.

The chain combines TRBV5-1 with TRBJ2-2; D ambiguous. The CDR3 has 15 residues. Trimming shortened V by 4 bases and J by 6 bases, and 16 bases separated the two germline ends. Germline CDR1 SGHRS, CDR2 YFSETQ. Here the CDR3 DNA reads TGCGCCAGCAGCCCCCCGACGGGTGGGTCCGGGGAGCTGTTTTTT. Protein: CASSPPTGGSGELFF.

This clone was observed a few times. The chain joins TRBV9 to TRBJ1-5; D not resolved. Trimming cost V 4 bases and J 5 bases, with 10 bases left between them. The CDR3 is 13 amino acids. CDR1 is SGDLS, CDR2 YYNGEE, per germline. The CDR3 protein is CASSPDIDQPQHF. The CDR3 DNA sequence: TGTGCCAGCAGCCCAGACATTGATCAGCCCCAGCATTTT. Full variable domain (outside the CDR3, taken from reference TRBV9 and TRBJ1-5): DSGVTQTPKHLITATGQRVTLRCSPRSGDLSVYWYQQSLDQGLQFLIQYYNGEERAKGNILERFSAQQFPDLHSELNLSSLELGDSALYFCASSPDIDQPQHFGDGTRLSIL.

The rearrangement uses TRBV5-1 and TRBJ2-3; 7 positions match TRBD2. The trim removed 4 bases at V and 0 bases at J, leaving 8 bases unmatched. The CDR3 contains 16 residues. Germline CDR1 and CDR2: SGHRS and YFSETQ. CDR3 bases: TGCGCCAGCAGCCCCGGCGGGGGTCTGAGCACAGATACGCAGTATTTT. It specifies CASSPGGGLSTDTQYF.

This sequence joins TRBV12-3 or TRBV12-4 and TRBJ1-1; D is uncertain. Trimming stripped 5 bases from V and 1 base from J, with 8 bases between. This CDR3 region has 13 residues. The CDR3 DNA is TGTGCCAGCAGTAGAGGTGGGAACACTGAAGCTTTCTTT. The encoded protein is CASSRGGNTEAFF.

CDR3 DNA: TGCGCCAGCAGCTTGGCACTAGCGGGAGGACAAGAGACCCAGTACTTC. Translating gives CASSLALAGGQETQYF. This chain uses TRBV5-1 with TRBJ2-5; 12 bases fit TRBD2. With V trimmed by 0 bases and J by 2 bases, 2 bases remained unmatched. Germline V CDR1 and CDR2: SGHRS, YFSETQ. CDR3 length: 16 residues.

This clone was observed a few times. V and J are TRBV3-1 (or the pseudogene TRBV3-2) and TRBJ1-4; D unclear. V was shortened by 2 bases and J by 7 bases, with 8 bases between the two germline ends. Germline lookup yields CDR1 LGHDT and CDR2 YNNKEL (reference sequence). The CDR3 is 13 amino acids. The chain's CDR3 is CASSQLLGEKLFF. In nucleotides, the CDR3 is TGTGCCAGCAGCCAATTACTCGGTGAAAAACTGTTTTTT.

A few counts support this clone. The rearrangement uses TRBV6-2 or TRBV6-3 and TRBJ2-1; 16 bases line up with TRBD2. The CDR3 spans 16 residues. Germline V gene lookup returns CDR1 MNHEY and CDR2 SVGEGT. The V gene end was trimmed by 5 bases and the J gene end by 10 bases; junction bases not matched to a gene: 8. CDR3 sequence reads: CASSTGLAGGPEEQFF. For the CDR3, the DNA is TGTGCCAGCAGTACGGGACTAGCGGGAGGGCCGGAGGAGCAGTTCTTC.

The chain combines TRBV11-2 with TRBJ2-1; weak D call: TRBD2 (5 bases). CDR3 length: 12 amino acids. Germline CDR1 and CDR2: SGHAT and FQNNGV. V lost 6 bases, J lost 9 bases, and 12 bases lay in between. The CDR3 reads CASSKGGGEQFF. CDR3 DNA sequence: TGTGCCAGCAGTAAAGGAGGAGGTGAGCAGTTCTTC.

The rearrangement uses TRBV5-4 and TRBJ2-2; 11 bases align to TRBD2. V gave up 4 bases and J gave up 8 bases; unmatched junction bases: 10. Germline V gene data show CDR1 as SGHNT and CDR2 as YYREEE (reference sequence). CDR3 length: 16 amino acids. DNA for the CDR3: TGTGCCAGCAGCGGGACGACTAGCGGGGTCTTTGGGGAGCTGTTTTTT. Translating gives CASSGTTSGVFGELFF.

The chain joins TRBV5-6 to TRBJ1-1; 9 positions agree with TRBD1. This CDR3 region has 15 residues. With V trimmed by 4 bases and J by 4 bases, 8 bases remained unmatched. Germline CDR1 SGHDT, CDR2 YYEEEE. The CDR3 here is CASSPGQGWGTEAFF. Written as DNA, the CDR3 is TGTGCCAGCAGCCCGGGACAGGGCTGGGGCACTGAAGCTTTCTTT.

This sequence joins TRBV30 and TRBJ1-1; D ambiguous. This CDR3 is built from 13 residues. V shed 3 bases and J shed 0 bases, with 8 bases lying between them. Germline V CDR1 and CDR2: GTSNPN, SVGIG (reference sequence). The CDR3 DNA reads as TGTGCCTGGAGACTCTTGTTGAACACTGAAGCTTTCTTT. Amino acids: CAWRLLLNTEAFF.

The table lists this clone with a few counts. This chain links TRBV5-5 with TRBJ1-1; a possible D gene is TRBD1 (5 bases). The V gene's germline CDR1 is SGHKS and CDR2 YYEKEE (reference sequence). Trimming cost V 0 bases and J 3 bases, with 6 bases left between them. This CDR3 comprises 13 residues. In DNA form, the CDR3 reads TGTGCCAGCAGCTTGGTAGGGGACACTGAAGCTTTCTTT. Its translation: CASSLVGDTEAFF.

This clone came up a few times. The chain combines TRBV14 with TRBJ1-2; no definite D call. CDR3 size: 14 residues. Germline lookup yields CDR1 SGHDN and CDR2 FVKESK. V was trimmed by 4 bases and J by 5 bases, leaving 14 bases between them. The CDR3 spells CASSPTWGGYGYTF. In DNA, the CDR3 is TGTGCCAGCAGCCCAACATGGGGAGGATATGGCTACACCTTC. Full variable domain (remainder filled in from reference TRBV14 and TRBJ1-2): EAGVTQFPSHSVIEKGQTVTLRCDPISGHDNLYWYRRVMGKEIKFLLHFVKESKQDESGMPNNRFLAERTGGTYSTLKVQPAELEDSGVYFCASSPTWGGYGYTFGSGTRLTVV.

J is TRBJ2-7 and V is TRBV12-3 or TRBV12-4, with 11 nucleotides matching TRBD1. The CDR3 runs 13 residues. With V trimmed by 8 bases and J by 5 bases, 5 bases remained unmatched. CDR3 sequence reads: CASWTGGSDEQYF. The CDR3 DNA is TGTGCCAGCTGGACAGGGGGCAGTGACGAGCAGTACTTC.

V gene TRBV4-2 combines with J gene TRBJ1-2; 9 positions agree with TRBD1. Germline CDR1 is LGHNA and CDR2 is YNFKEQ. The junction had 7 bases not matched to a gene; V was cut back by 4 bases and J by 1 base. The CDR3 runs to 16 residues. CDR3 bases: TGTGCCAGCAGCCCGTACGGACAGGGGAATAACTATGGCTACACCTTC. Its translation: CASSPYGQGNNYGYTF.

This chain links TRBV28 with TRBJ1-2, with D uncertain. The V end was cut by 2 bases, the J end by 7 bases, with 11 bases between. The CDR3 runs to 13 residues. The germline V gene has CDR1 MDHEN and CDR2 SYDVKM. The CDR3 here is CASSLPARGGYTF. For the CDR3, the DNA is TGTGCCAGCAGTTTACCAGCGAGAGGTGGCTACACCTTC.

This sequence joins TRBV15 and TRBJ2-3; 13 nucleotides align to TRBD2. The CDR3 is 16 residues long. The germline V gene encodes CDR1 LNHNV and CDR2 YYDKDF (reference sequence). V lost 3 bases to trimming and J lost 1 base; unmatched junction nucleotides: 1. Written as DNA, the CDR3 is TGTGCCACCAGCAGTGGACTAGCGGGGGGCACAGATACGCAGTATTTT. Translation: CATSSGLAGGTDTQYF.

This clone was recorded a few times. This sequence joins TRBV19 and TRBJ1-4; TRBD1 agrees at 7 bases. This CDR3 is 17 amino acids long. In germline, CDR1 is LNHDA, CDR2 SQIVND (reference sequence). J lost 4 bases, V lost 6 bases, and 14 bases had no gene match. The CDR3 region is CASSQTGLALNNEKLFF. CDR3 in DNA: TGTGCCAGTAGCCAGACAGGGTTGGCGCTGAATAATGAAAAACTGTTTTTT.

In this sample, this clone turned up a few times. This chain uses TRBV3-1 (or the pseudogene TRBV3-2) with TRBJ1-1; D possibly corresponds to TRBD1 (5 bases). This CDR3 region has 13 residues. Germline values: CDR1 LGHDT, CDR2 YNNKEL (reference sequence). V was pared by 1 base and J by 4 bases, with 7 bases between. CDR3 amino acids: CASSQGGGTEAFF. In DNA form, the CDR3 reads TGTGCCAGCAGCCAAGGGGGGGGCACTGAAGCTTTCTTT.

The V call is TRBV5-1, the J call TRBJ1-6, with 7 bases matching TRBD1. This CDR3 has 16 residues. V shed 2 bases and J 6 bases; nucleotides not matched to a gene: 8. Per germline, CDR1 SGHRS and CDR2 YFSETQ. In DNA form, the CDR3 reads TGCGCCAGCAGCTTCGAGGGGGCAGTTACTAATTCACCCCTCCACTTT. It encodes CASSFEGAVTNSPLHF.

CDR3 region: CASHQGQPQHF. Written as DNA, the CDR3 is TGTGCCAGCCATCAGGGCCAGCCCCAGCATTTT. The chain recombines TRBV28 with TRBJ1-5; D perhaps matches TRBD1 (5 bases). In germline, CDR1 is MDHEN, CDR2 SYDVKM. The CDR3 sequence is 11 residues long. V lost 8 bases and J 7 bases, leaving 9 bases between the germline ends.

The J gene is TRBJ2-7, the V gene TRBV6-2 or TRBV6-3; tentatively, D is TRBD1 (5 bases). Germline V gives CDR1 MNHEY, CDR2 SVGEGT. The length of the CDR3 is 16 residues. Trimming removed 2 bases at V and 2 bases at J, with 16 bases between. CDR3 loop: CASSYGAVRPTYEQYF. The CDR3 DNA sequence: TGTGCCAGCAGTTACGGGGCCGTCAGACCGACCTACGAGCAGTACTTC.

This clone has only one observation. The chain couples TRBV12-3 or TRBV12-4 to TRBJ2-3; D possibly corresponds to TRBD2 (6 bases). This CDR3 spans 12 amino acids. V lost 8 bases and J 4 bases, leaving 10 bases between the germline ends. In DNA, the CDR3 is TGTGCCAGCGGTGGGGAGGCAGATACGCAGTATTTT. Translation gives CASGGEADTQYF.

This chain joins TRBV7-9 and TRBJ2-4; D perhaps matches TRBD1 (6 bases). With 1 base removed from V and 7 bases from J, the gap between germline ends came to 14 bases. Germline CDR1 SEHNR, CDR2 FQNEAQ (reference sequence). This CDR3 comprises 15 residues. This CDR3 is CASSLGTTRGNIQYF. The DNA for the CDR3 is TGTGCCAGCAGCTTAGGGACAACTAGGGGGAACATTCAGTACTTC.